A selection of T cell receptor beta chains follows, all from one sample in a study of blood T cell repertoires in COVID-19. Generated by immunoSEQ multiplex PCR, the TCRdb table keeps only in-frame clones and is missing some. Of under 350,000 clones in the sample, about 89% were seen once. The sequenced sample was PBMCs or T cells enriched from blood (not recorded which). The receptors here all came from a woman aged 18-29 years who had recovered from COVID-19. Each CDR3 is given with its conserved first and last residue. D genes are given only for firm matches. The size of a clone is reported for some rows only, either as once, few or many, or as a class for expanded clones.

>TRBV11-2|NA|NA|TRBJ1-6|15
TGTGCCAGCAGCTTAGGGCCACAGGGATTCTCACCCCTCCACTTT
CASSLGPQGFSPLHF
>TRBV5-1|TRBD2|NA|TRBJ2-1|16
TGCGCCAGCAGCCTGCAATCGGGACTAGTCGGCAATGAGCAGTTCTTC
CASSLQSGLVGNEQFF
>TRBV2|NA|NA|TRBJ2-7|14
TGTGCCAGCAGTCAATTGCGAGGATCCTACGAGCAGTACTTC
CASSQLRGSYEQYF
>TRBV28|NA|NA|TRBJ2-3|13
TGTGCCAGCAGTTGGGGGGTCACAGATACGCAGTATTTT
CASSWGVTDTQYF
>TRBV27|TRBD1|NA|TRBJ1-4|15
TGTGCCAGCAGCCCCGTGGGACAGGTGTACGAAAAACTGTTTTTT
CASSPVGQVYEKLFF
>TRBV29-1|TRBD1|NA|TRBJ1-1|14
TGCAGCGCCCGGACAGGGGGCTTGAACACTGAAGCTTTCTTT
CSARTGGLNTEAFF
>TRBV11-1|TRBD2|NA|TRBJ2-7|16
TGTGCCAGCAGCCCTCCCCTAGCGGGAGCTACCGACGAGCAGTACTTC
CASSPPLAGATDEQYF
>TRBV4-2|NA|NA|TRBJ1-2|15
TGTGCCAGCAGCCAAGATTGGTCGGGACTGTATGGCTACACCTTC
CASSQDWSGLYGYTF
>TRBV2|NA|NA|TRBJ1-4|14
TGTGCCAGCAGGGAGGACAGTCTTAATGAAAAACTGTTTTTT
CASREDSLNEKLFF
>TRBV15|TRBD1|few|TRBJ1-5|18
TGTGCCACCAGCAGATACCGGACAGGAGGGGGAGGCAATCAGCCCCAGCATTTT
CATSRYRTGGGGNQPQHF
>TRBV5-4|TRBD1|NA|TRBJ1-2|14
TGTGCCAGCAGCCCCGGGACAGCGGTTAGTGGCTACACCTTC
CASSPGTAVSGYTF
>TRBV27|TRBD1|few|TRBJ1-5|16
TGTGCCAGCAGTTCAACCGGGACAGGAGGGAATCAGCCCCAGCATTTT
CASSSTGTGGNQPQHF
>TRBV29-1|TRBD1|NA|TRBJ2-7|13
TGCAGCGTTGTCAGGGACAGGGGCCACGAGCAGTACTTC
CSVVRDRGHEQYF
>TRBV4-1|NA|NA|TRBJ2-5|14
TGCGCCAGCAGCCAAGGCCAGTTGGTGGAGACCCAGTACTTC
CASSQGQLVETQYF
>TRBV15|TRBD1|few|TRBJ1-2|15
TGTGCCACCAGCAGGGAAGACAGGGGAAACTATGGCTACACCTTC
CATSREDRGNYGYTF
>TRBV10-1|NA|NA|TRBJ2-1|15
TGCGCCAGCAGTGATAATGGTAGGGGAAGCAATGAGCAGTTCTTC
CASSDNGRGSNEQFF
>TRBV5-1|NA|NA|TRBJ2-2|15
TGCGCCAGCAGCGTTAGCGGAGAGGTAACCGGGGAGCTGTTTTTT
CASSVSGEVTGELFF
>TRBV28|TRBD2|NA|TRBJ2-1|16
TGTGCCATCTTGGGGCTAGCGGGAGGGAAGTACAATGAGCAGTTCTTC
CAILGLAGGKYNEQFF
>TRBV12-3/TRBV12-4|NA|NA|TRBJ1-2|13
TGTGCCAGCAGCGGTCGGGTGGGCTATGGCTACACCTTC
CASSGRVGYGYTF
>TRBV6-6|TRBD2|NA|TRBJ2-7|13
TGTGCCAGCAGTACCGACCCTTCTAGCGGGCCCTACTTC
CASSTDPSSGPYF
>TRBV5-1|NA|NA|TRBJ2-7|14
TGCGCCAGCAGCGAGGACGGGAGCTCCTACGAGCAGTACTTC
CASSEDGSSYEQYF
>TRBV7-6|TRBD2|NA|TRBJ2-7|16
TGTGCCAGCGGCGACCCCTGGGGACTAGCGGGAGGCGAGCAGTACTTC
CASGDPWGLAGGEQYF
>TRBV11-2|NA|NA|TRBJ2-3|15
TGTGCCAGCAGCTTCTGGACGGAGGCAGAAGATACGCAGTATTTT
CASSFWTEAEDTQYF
>TRBV28|NA|NA|TRBJ2-7|12
TGTGCCAGCAGTTTTTCTTTGTACGAGCAGTACTTC
CASSFSLYEQYF
>TRBV3-1/TRBV3-2|TRBD2|NA|TRBJ2-5|15
TGTGCCAGCAGCTACCTGGGACTAGCGGGGGAGACCCAGTACTTC
CASSYLGLAGETQYF
>TRBV7-2|TRBD1|NA|TRBJ1-1|14
TGTGCCAGCAGCCAGACAGGGCCGAACACTGAAGCTTTCTTT
CASSQTGPNTEAFF
>TRBV5-6|NA|NA|TRBJ2-3|16
TGTGCCAGCAGCTTGCCTCCGGGGGACCGCACAGATACGCAGTATTTT
CASSLPPGDRTDTQYF
>TRBV29-1|NA|NA|TRBJ2-2|15
TGCAGCGGACATGTGGGGGGAGGGAACACCGGGGAGCTGTTTTTT
CSGHVGGGNTGELFF
>TRBV2|NA|once|TRBJ2-2|15
TGTGCCAGCAGCCCGACTAGGACGAACACCGGGGAGCTGTTTTTT
CASSPTRTNTGELFF
>TRBV12-5|NA|NA|TRBJ1-3|17
TGTGCTAGTGGTTTCCTCCGGGACACCAACTCTGGAAACACCATATATTTT
CASGFLRDTNSGNTIYF
>TRBV28|NA|NA|TRBJ2-6|15
TGTGCCAGCAGTTTAAGCTTATCTGGGGCCAACGTCCTGACTTTC
CASSLSLSGANVLTF
>TRBV5-1|TRBD1|NA|TRBJ1-2|13
TGCGCCAGCAAGGGACAGTCTAACTATGGCTACACCTTC
CASKGQSNYGYTF